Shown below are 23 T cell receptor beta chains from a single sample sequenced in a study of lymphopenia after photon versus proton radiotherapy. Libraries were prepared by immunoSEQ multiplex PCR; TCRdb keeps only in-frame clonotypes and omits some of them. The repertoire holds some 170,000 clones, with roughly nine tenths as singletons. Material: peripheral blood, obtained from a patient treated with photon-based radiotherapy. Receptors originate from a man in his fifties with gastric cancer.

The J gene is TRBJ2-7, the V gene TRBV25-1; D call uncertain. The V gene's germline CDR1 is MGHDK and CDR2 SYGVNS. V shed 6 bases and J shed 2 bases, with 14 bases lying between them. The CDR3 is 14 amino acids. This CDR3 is CASRNGQPAYEQYF. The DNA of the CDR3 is TGTGCCAGCAGAAACGGGCAGCCGGCCTACGAGCAGTACTTC.

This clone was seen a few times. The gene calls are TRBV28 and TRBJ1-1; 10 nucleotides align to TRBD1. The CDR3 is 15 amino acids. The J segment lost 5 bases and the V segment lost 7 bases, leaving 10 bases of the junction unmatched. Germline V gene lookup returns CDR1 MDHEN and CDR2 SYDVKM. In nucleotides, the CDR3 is TGTGCCAGCATTCGAATAGGGACAGGGGAAACTGAAGCTTTCTTT. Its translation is CASIRIGTGETEAFF.

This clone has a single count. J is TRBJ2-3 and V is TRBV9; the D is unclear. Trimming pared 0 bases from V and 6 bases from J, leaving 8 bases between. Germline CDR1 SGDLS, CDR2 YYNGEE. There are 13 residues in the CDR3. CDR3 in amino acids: CASSVAAEDTQYF. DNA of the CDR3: TGTGCCAGCAGCGTAGCTGCGGAGGATACGCAGTATTTT. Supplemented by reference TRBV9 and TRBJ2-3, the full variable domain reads DSGVTQTPKHLITATGQRVTLRCSPRSGDLSVYWYQQSLDQGLQFLIQYYNGEERAKGNILERFSAQQFPDLHSELNLSSLELGDSALYFCASSVAAEDTQYFGPGTRLTVL.

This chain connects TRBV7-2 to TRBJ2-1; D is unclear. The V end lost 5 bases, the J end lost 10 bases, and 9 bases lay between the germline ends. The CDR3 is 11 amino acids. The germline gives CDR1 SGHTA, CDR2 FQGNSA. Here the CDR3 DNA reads TGTGCCAGCAGCGACTCCGGGGAGCAGTTCTTC. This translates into CASSDSGEQFF.

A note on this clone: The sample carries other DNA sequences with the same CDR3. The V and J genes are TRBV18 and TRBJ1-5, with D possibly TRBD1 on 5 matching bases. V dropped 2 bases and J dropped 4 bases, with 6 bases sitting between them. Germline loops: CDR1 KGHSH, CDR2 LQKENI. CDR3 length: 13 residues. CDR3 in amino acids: CASSPEGNQPQHF. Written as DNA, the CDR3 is TGTGCCAGCTCACCAGAGGGGAATCAGCCCCAGCATTTT.

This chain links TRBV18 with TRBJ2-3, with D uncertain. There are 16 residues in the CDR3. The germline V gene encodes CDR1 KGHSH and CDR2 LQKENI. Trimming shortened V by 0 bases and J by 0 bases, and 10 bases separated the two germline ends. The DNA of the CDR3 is TGTGCCAGCTCACCACCGAACAGCCAGAGCACAGATACGCAGTATTTT. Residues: CASSPPNSQSTDTQYF. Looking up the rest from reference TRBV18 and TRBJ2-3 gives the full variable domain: NAGVMQNPRHLVRRRGQEARLRCSPMKGHSHVYWYRQLPEEGLKFMVYLQKENIIDESGMPKERFSAEFPKEGPSILRIQQVVRGDSAAYFCASSPPNSQSTDTQYFGPGTRLTVL.

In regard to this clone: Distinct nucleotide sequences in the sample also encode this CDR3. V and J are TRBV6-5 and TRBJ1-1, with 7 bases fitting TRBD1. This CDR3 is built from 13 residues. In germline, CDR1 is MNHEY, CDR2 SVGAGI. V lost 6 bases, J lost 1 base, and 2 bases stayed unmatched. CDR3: CASSYRGNTEAFF. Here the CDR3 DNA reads TGTGCCAGCAGCTACAGGGGGAACACTGAAGCTTTCTTT.

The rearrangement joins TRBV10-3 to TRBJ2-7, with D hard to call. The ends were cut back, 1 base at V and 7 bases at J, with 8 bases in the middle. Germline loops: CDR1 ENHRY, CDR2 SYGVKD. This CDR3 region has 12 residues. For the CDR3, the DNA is TGTGCCATCAGTGAGTTACCGCGGGAGCAGTACTTC. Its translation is CAISELPREQYF.

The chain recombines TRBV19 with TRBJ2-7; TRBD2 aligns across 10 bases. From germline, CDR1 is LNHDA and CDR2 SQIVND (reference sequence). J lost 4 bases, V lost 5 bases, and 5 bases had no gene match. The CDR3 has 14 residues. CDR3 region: CASSLLAGSYEQYF. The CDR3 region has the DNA TGTGCCAGTAGTCTACTAGCGGGAAGTTACGAGCAGTACTTC.

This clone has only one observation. The chain's CDR3 is CASSVLGLAGDEQFF. The DNA of the CDR3 is TGTGCCAGCAGCGTACTTGGACTAGCGGGAGATGAGCAGTTCTTC. V usage is TRBV9 and J usage is TRBJ2-1; TRBD2 aligns across 13 bases. This CDR3 has 15 amino acids. V gave up 1 base and J gave up 8 bases; unmatched junction bases: 3. Germline CDR1 reads SGDLS; CDR2 reads YYNGEE. Looking up the rest from reference TRBV9 and TRBJ2-1 gives the full variable domain: DSGVTQTPKHLITATGQRVTLRCSPRSGDLSVYWYQQSLDQGLQFLIQYYNGEERAKGNILERFSAQQFPDLHSELNLSSLELGDSALYFCASSVLGLAGDEQFFGPGTRLTVL.

The chain's CDR3 is CASKGSWGEKLFF. The CDR3 region has the DNA TGTGCCAGCAAGGGGTCCTGGGGTGAAAAACTGTTTTTT. The J gene is TRBJ1-4, the V gene TRBV2; D perhaps matches TRBD1 (5 bases). The V and J ends lost 7 bases and 7 bases respectively, with 13 bases between them. The CDR3 has 13 residues. Germline values: CDR1 SNHLY, CDR2 FYNNEI.

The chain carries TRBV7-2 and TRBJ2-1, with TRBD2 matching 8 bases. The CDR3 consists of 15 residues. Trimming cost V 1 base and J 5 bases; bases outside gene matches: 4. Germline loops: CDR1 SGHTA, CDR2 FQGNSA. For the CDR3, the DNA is TGTGCCAGCAGCTTAGACAGCGGGAGCCACAATGAGCAGTTCTTC. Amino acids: CASSLDSGSHNEQFF.

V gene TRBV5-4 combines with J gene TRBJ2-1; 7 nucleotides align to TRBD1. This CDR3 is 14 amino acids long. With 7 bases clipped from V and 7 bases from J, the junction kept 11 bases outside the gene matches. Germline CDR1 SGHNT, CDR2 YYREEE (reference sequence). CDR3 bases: TGTGCCAGCCTCCACCGGGGACAGCAAAATGAGCAGTTCTTC. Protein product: CASLHRGQQNEQFF.

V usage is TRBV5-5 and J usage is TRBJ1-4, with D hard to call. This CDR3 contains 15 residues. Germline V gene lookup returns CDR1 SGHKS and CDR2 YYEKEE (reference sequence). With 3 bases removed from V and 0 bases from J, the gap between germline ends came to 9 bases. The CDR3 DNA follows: TGTGCCAGCAGCTACCAGCGACCAACTAATGAAAAACTGTTTTTT. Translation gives CASSYQRPTNEKLFF.

CDR3 sequence reads: CAWSDGQNFYGYTF. DNA of the CDR3: TGTGCCTGGAGCGACGGACAGAACTTCTATGGCTACACCTTC. V is TRBV30 and J is TRBJ1-2, with D perhaps TRBD1 (6 bases). Germline assignment: CDR1 GTSNPN and CDR2 SVGIG (reference sequence). The CDR3 runs 14 residues. V was pared by 3 bases and J by 4 bases, with 15 bases between.

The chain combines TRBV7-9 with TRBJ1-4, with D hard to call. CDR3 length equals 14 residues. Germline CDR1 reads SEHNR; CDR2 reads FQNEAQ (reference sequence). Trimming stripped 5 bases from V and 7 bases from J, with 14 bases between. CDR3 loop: CASSPEHEGEKLFF. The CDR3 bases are TGTGCCAGCAGCCCAGAGCACGAGGGTGAAAAACTGTTTTTT.

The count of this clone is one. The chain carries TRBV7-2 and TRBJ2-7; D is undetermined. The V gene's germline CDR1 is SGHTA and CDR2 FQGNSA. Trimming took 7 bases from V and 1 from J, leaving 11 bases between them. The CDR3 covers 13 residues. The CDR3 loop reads CASTIGISYEQYF. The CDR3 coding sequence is TGTGCCAGCACCATTGGGATTTCCTACGAGCAGTACTTC.

This CDR3 reads CASSQAPLGTGELFF. In DNA form, the CDR3 reads TGTGCCAGCAGCCAAGCTCCCTTAGGTACCGGGGAGCTGTTTTTT. This chain links TRBV14 with TRBJ2-2; D gene ambiguous. Germline V gives CDR1 SGHDN, CDR2 FVKESK. V was trimmed by 1 base and J by 5 bases, leaving 11 bases between them. The CDR3 consists of 15 residues.

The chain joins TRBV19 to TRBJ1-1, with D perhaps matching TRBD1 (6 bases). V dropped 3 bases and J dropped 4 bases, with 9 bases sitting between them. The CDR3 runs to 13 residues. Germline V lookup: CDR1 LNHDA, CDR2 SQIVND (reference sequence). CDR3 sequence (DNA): TGTGCCAGTAGTATCGGGGGGGCCACTGAAGCTTTCTTT. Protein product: CASSIGGATEAFF.

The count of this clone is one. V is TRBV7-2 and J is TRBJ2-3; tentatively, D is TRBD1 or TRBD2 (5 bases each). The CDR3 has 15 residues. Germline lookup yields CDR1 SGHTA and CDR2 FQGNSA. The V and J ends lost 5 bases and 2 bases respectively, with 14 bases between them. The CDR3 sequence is CASSPPGPLTDTQYF. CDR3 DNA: TGTGCCAGCAGCCCGCCGGGACCCCTCACAGATACGCAGTATTTT.

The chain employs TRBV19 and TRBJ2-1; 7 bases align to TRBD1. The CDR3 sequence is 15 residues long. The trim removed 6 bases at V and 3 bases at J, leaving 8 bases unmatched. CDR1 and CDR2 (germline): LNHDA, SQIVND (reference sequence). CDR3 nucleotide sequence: TGTGCCAGTAGGAACTTGGACAGGCGCTACAATGAGCAGTTCTTC. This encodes CASRNLDRRYNEQFF.

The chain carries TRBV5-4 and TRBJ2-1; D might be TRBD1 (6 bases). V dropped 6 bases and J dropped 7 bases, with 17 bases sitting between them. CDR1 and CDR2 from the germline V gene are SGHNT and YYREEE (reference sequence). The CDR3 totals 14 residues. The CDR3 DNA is TGTGCCAGCACCCCGGGACCCCAGGGGAATGAGCAGTTCTTC. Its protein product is CASTPGPQGNEQFF.

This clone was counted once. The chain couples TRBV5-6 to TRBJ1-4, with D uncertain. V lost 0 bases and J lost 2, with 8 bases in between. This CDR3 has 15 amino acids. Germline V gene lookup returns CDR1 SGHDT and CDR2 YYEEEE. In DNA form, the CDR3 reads TGTGCCAGCAGCTTGGGGGTACGGACTAATGAAAAACTGTTTTTT. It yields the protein CASSLGVRTNEKLFF.